This TCR beta chain stems from a study of Graves' ophthalmopathy and Graves' hyperthyroidism. Study-level points and caveats: Most thyroid clonotypes with frequency above 0.001 were detected in blood too.

Amplified material comprised TCR beta CDR3 regions derived from RNA transcripts. RT-PCR in the first round used HTBI primers; a second-round multiplex PCR followed. From the multiplex PCR reads, TCRdb called clonotypes with MiXCR, one entry per CDR3 protein. This sample has hundreds of thousands of distinct CDR3 sequences; roughly two fifths occur once, and the top ten carry roughly 3%. Clinical symptoms, serum thyroxine, TRAb, thyroid ultrasound and orbital computed tomography formed the basis of diagnosis. What supplied the PBMCs was about 10 ml of fresh peripheral blood. Comment on this clonotype: Its cognate antigen is unknown.

This clonotype was sampled from an adult man with Graves' ophthalmopathy. The specimen was peripheral blood.

The CDR3 DNA sequence: TGCAGCCATCGCGGGACGGATACTAACTATGGCTACACCTTC. Amino acids: CSHRGTDTNYGYTF. The genes are TRBV29-1 and TRBJ1-2, with a tentative D call TRBD1 (5 bases). The CDR3 has 14 amino acids. CDR1 and CDR2 from the germline V gene are SQVTM and ANQGSEA. V gave up 8 bases and J gave up 0 bases, with 16 bases separating them.